A single sample gave rise to the 24 T cell receptor beta chains below, sequenced in a study of shared T cell receptors in the human thymus. Sequencing used immunoSEQ multiplex PCR; TCRdb keeps in-frame clones, though not all of them. The repertoire has 640,000 or so clones, about 89% of them found once; the top ten carry 0.0094%. These data were also filed under a second study, of human thymus T cells.

The specimen was thymocytes. Receptors originate from a boy under three years old with a congenital heart defect.

The rearrangement joins TRBV7-8 to TRBJ2-3, with TRBD2 matching over 9 bases. V lost 6 bases and J lost 1; bases outside the gene matches: 11. In germline, CDR1 is SGHVS, CDR2 FQNEAQ. CDR3 length equals 17 residues. The CDR3 loop reads CASRVSGGAAGTDTQYF. The DNA for the CDR3 is TGTGCCAGCAGAGTTAGCGGGGGAGCCGCCGGCACAGATACGCAGTATTTT.

This rearrangement joins TRBV27 to TRBJ2-1, with 7 bases matching TRBD1. With 1 base clipped from V and 3 bases from J, the junction kept 6 bases outside the gene matches. The germline V gene has CDR1 MNHEY and CDR2 SMNVEV (reference sequence). The CDR3 is 16 residues long. CDR3 in amino acids: CASSLLRTGDYNEQFF. CDR3 coding DNA: TGTGCCAGCAGTTTATTAAGAACAGGGGACTACAATGAGCAGTTCTTC.

The rearrangement uses TRBV11-2 and TRBJ1-2; 12 positions agree with TRBD1. In germline, CDR1 is SGHAT, CDR2 FQNNGV. The V gene end was trimmed by 0 bases and the J gene end by 8 bases; junction bases not matched to a gene: 4. This CDR3 has 15 amino acids. The CDR3 DNA sequence: TGTGCCAGCAGCTTAGATCAGGGGACAGGGGGCGGCTACACCTTC. This encodes CASSLDQGTGGGYTF.

The chain is built from TRBV28 and TRBJ1-5, with TRBD1 as a possible D gene (6 bases). Germline CDR1 is MDHEN and CDR2 is SYDVKM. V lost 4 bases and J lost 0, with 19 bases in between. This CDR3 spans 18 amino acids. Here the CDR3 DNA reads TGTGCCAGCAGTTACCCTCCGGACAGATCCCTTAGCAATCAGCCCCAGCATTTT. Its translation is CASSYPPDRSLSNQPQHF. Full variable domain (rest looked up from reference TRBV28 and TRBJ1-5): DVKVTQSSRYLVKRTGEKVFLECVQDMDHENMFWYRQDPGLGLRLIYFSYDVKMKEKGDIPEGYSVSREKKERFSLILESASTNQTSMYLCASSYPPDRSLSNQPQHFGDGTRLSIL.

The rearrangement uses TRBV19 and TRBJ2-7, with D tentatively TRBD1 (6 bases). The CDR3 contains 13 residues. Trimming left V 6 bases short and J 7 bases short, with 16 bases between. Germline CDR1 and CDR2: LNHDA and SQIVND (reference sequence). CDR3 nucleotide sequence: TGTGCCAGTAGACCTACAGGGCGGTGGGAGCAGTACTTC. Amino acid sequence: CASRPTGRWEQYF.

This clone has only a few counts. The chain carries TRBV6-5 and TRBJ1-2; D gene uncertain. V was cut by 6 bases and J by 2 bases, with 7 bases left in between. The CDR3 length is 12 residues. From germline, CDR1 is MNHEY and CDR2 SVGAGI. The CDR3 DNA is TGTGCCAGCAGCGACACCAACTATGGCTACACCTTC. Residues: CASSDTNYGYTF.

The chain links TRBV29-1 to TRBJ2-3; D possibly corresponds to TRBD2 (6 bases). The CDR3 sequence is 11 residues long. V lost 7 bases and J lost 8, with 13 bases in between. The germline V gene has CDR1 SQVTM and CDR2 ANQGSEA. The CDR3 sequence: CSGLLAPTQYF. For the CDR3, the DNA is TGCAGCGGCTTACTAGCCCCTACGCAGTATTTT.

The V gene is TRBV5-6, the J gene TRBJ2-5; tentatively, D is TRBD1 (6 bases). There are 16 residues in the CDR3. Per the germline V gene, CDR1 is SGHDT and CDR2 is YYEEEE. V lost 5 bases to trimming and J lost 8 bases, with 25 bases between them. The CDR3 DNA reads as TGTGCCAGCAGATCCGACCCTAACAGGGAAGGGCGCACCCAGTACTTC. This sequence encodes CASRSDPNREGRTQYF.

As to this clone: This sample also contains other DNA sequences that code for the same CDR3. The genes are TRBV28 and TRBJ1-3; no reliable D call. Germline lookup yields CDR1 MDHEN and CDR2 SYDVKM. Trimming took off 5 bases at V and 2 bases at J, with 10 bases between the two ends. CDR3 length: 14 residues. CDR3 nucleotide sequence: TGTGCCAGCAGTCCCACGGGTCCTGGAAACACCATATATTTT. Translated: CASSPTGPGNTIYF. Filled out from reference TRBV28 and TRBJ1-3, the complete variable domain reads DVKVTQSSRYLVKRTGEKVFLECVQDMDHENMFWYRQDPGLGLRLIYFSYDVKMKEKGDIPEGYSVSREKKERFSLILESASTNQTSMYLCASSPTGPGNTIYFGEGSWLTVV.

The V gene is TRBV15, the J gene TRBJ1-4, with 9 bases fitting TRBD1. The V segment lost 3 bases and the J segment 7 bases; nucleotides outside the gene matches: 15. Germline CDR1 LNHNV, CDR2 YYDKDF (reference sequence). The CDR3 is 18 amino acids. The CDR3 loop is CATSRGSRDRDGGEKLFF. The CDR3 nucleotides are TGTGCCACCAGCAGGGGGTCCCGGGACAGGGATGGAGGTGAAAAACTGTTTTTT. Looking up the rest from reference TRBV15 and TRBJ1-4 gives the full variable domain: DAMVIQNPRYQVTQFGKPVTLSCSQTLNHNVMYWYQQKSSQAPKLLFHYYDKDFNNEADTPDNFQSRRPNTSFCFLDIRSPGLGDTAMYLCATSRGSRDRDGGEKLFFGSGTQLSVL.

The rearrangement uses TRBV6-1 and TRBJ1-1; D is possibly TRBD1 (6 bases). The V end lost 3 bases, the J end lost 3 bases, and 11 bases lay between the germline ends. Per germline, CDR1 MNHNS and CDR2 SASEGT. The CDR3 has 14 amino acids. The CDR3: CASSDGGAHTEAFF. CDR3 coding DNA: TGTGCCAGCAGTGATGGGGGGGCGCACACTGAAGCTTTCTTT.

The chain is built from TRBV4-3 and TRBJ2-3; D gene unclear. CDR3 length: 18 amino acids. Trimming left V 0 bases short and J 2 bases short, with 18 bases between. Germline lookup yields CDR1 LGHNA and CDR2 YSLEER. The chain's CDR3 is CASSQESWAGESTDTQYF. DNA for the CDR3: TGCGCCAGCAGCCAAGAAAGCTGGGCCGGTGAGTCCACAGATACGCAGTATTTT.

The chain uses TRBV7-2 and TRBJ1-6; 10 positions agree with TRBD1. The CDR3 is 15 amino acids. V gave up 5 bases and J gave up 9 bases; unmatched junction bases: 7. Germline CDR1 reads SGHTA; CDR2 reads FQGNSA. The CDR3 reads CASSRQGAMGSPLHF. The CDR3 nucleotides read TGTGCCAGCAGCCGACAGGGGGCAATGGGTTCACCCCTCCACTTT.

The rearrangement links TRBV28 to TRBJ1-1, with 7 positions matching TRBD1. This CDR3 region has 15 residues. Germline V gives CDR1 MDHEN, CDR2 SYDVKM. V trimming: 4 bases; J trimming: 4 bases; junction bases outside the gene matches: 9. CDR3 DNA: TGTGCCAGCAGTTCCCAACAGGGGTGGGGCACTGAAGCTTTCTTT. This encodes CASSSQQGWGTEAFF.

The V gene is TRBV28, the J gene TRBJ2-7; possibly TRBD2 for D (6 bases). V was clipped by 6 bases and J by 5 bases, with 17 bases between them. CDR1 is MDHEN and CDR2 is SYDVKM in the germline V gene. The CDR3 loop spans 14 amino acids. The DNA of the CDR3 is TGTGCCAGCAGCCTCCCGACTAGTTCCCACGAGCAGTACTTC. Residues: CASSLPTSSHEQYF.

The chain couples TRBV27 to TRBJ2-3; 12 bases fit TRBD2. This CDR3 has 16 amino acids. Germline values: CDR1 MNHEY, CDR2 SMNVEV (reference sequence). With V trimmed by 9 bases and J by 3 bases, 10 bases remained unmatched. The CDR3 DNA reads as TGTGCCAGTAGACCTGAGACTAGCGGGAGTACAGATACGCAGTATTTT. Translating gives CASRPETSGSTDTQYF.

This chain joins TRBV4-1 and TRBJ2-7; the match to TRBD2 covers 7 bases. The V gene's germline CDR1 is MGHRA and CDR2 YSYEKL. V gave up 0 bases and J gave up 3 bases; unmatched junction bases: 5. CDR3 length: 15 residues. The CDR3 region is CASSQDGDYLYEQYF. CDR3 nucleotides: TGCGCCAGCAGCCAAGATGGGGACTACCTCTACGAGCAGTACTTC.

This clone was detected a few times. This chain connects TRBV7-2 to TRBJ2-7, with TRBD1 identical over 7 bases. The CDR3 contains 13 residues. V lost 5 bases, J lost 5 bases, and 6 bases stayed unmatched. The germline V gene has CDR1 SGHTA and CDR2 FQGNSA. The CDR3 protein is CASSLQGNHEQYF. In DNA, the CDR3 is TGTGCCAGCAGCCTACAGGGGAACCACGAGCAGTACTTC.

The chain employs TRBV7-6 and TRBJ2-1, with D unresolved. V was cut by 1 base and J by 2 bases, with 9 bases left in between. Germline V lookup: CDR1 SGHVS, CDR2 FNYEAQ. The CDR3 has 15 amino acids. The CDR3 sequence: CASSLVDIPYNEQFF. DNA of the CDR3: TGTGCCAGCAGCTTAGTCGACATACCCTACAATGAGCAGTTCTTC.

The CDR3 DNA is TGTGCCAGGGGACTGTGCAATCAGCCCCAGCATTTT. This translates into CARGLCNQPQHF. The V call is TRBV11-3, the J call TRBJ1-5; a possible D gene is TRBD1 (5 bases). CDR3 length: 12 residues. Germline V gene lookup returns CDR1 SGHNT and CDR2 YENEEA. Trimming shortened V by 9 bases and J by 2 bases, and 8 bases separated the two germline ends.

Concerning this clone itself: One end of the junction varies from germline; a read error may be responsible. The sample has other DNA sequences that encode this CDR3 too. This rearrangement joins TRBV27 to TRBJ1-6, with 8 bases fitting TRBD1. Germline values: CDR1 MNHEY, CDR2 SMNVEV (reference sequence). The length of the CDR3 is 17 residues. For the CDR3, the DNA is TGTGCCAGCAGTTTTTGTCAGGGGGCTGGGTATAATTCCCCCCTCCACTTT. Translating gives CASSFCQGAGYNSPLHF.

In this sample, this clone turned up once. The V and J genes are TRBV7-9 and TRBJ2-1, with 8 bases that match TRBD2. Germline-derived CDR1 and CDR2 are SEHNR and FQNEAQ (reference sequence). This CDR3 is built from 13 residues. The J segment lost 4 bases and the V segment lost 6 bases, leaving 2 bases of the junction unmatched. The DNA of the CDR3 is TGTGCCAGCAGGGGGACTAGTTACAATGAGCAGTTCTTC. Translating gives CASRGTSYNEQFF.

The gene calls are TRBV2 and TRBJ2-5; TRBD2 aligns across 8 bases. CDR3 length equals 16 residues. J gave up 0 bases and V 6 bases, and 9 bases lay outside the gene matches. The germline V gene has CDR1 SNHLY and CDR2 FYNNEI. DNA of the CDR3: TGTGCCAGCAGCAGGAATAGCGGGATGTACCAAGAGACCCAGTACTTC. It specifies CASSRNSGMYQETQYF.

This clone has a handful of counts. The gene calls are TRBV14 and TRBJ1-6; 10 positions agree with TRBD1. The CDR3 extends over 19 amino acids. V was clipped by 0 bases and J by 8 bases; unmatched bases: 13. The V gene's germline CDR1 is SGHDN and CDR2 FVKESK. CDR3: CASSQDSPGQGYFDSPLHF. As DNA, the CDR3 is TGTGCCAGCAGCCAAGACTCCCCGGGACAGGGGTATTTCGATTCACCCCTCCACTTT. Full variable domain (missing parts from reference TRBV14 and TRBJ1-6): EAGVTQFPSHSVIEKGQTVTLRCDPISGHDNLYWYRRVMGKEIKFLLHFVKESKQDESGMPNNRFLAERTGGTYSTLKVQPAELEDSGVYFCASSQDSPGQGYFDSPLHFGNGTRLTVT.